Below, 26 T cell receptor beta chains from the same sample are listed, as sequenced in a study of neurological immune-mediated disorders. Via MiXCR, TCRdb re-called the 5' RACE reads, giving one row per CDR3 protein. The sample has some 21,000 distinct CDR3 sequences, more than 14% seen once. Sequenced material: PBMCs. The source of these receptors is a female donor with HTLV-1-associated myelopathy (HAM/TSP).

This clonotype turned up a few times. Here the CDR3 reads CASSPPRDRETQYF. The CDR3 bases are TGTGCCAGCTCACCGCCGCGGGACAGAGAGACCCAGTACTTC. V and J are TRBV18 and TRBJ2-5, with a possible D match to TRBD1 (7 bases). There are 14 residues in the CDR3. Trimming removed 3 bases at V and 4 bases at J, with 12 bases between. CDR1 is KGHSH, CDR2 LQKENI, per germline.

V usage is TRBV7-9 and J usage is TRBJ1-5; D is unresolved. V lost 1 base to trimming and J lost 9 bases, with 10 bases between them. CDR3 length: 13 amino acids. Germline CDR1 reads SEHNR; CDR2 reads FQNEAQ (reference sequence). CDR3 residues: CASSLDRPLPQHF. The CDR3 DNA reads TGTGCCAGCAGCTTAGATAGGCCTTTGCCCCAGCATTTT. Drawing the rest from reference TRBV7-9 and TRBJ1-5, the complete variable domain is DTGVSQNPRHKITKRGQNVTFRCDPISEHNRLYWYRQTLGQGPEFLTYFQNEAQLEKSRLLSDRFSAERPKGSFSTLEIQRTEQGDSAMYLCASSLDRPLPQHFGDGTRLSIL.

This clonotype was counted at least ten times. The CDR3 spells CASSLGTGQGNQPQHF. CDR3 bases: TGTGCCAGCAGCTTAGGGACAGGCCAGGGCAATCAGCCCCAGCATTTT. The chain recombines TRBV7-8 with TRBJ1-5; 7 bases align to TRBD1. The CDR3 is made up of 16 amino acids. Germline V gives CDR1 SGHVS, CDR2 FQNEAQ. V lost 1 base, J lost 2 bases, and 5 bases stayed unmatched.

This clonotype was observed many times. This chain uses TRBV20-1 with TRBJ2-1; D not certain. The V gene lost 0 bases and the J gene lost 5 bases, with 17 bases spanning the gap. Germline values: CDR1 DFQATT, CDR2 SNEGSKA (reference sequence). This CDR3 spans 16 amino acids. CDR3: CSARESMDLDHNEQFF. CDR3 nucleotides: TGCAGTGCTAGAGAATCTATGGACCTGGACCACAATGAGCAGTTCTTC.

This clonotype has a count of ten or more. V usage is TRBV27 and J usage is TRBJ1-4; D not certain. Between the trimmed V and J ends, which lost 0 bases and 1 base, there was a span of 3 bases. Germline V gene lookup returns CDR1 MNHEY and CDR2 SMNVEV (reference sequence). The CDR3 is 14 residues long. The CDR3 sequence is CASSLSRTNEKLFF. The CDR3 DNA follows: TGTGCCAGCAGTTTATCGAGAACTAATGAAAAACTGTTTTTT. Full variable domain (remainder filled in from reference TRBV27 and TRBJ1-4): EAQVTQNPRYLITVTGKKLTVTCSQNMNHEYMSWYRQDPGLGLRQIYYSMNVEVTDKGDVPEGYKVSRKEKRNFPLILESPSPNQTSLYFCASSLSRTNEKLFFGSGTQLSVL.

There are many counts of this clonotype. The CDR3 sequence is CASSEQGLPNEKLFF. In DNA form, the CDR3 reads TGTGCCAGCAGTGAACAGGGACTGCCTAATGAAAAACTGTTTTTT. This chain uses TRBV25-1 with TRBJ1-4; TRBD1 is a possible D gene (5 bases). Between the trimmed V and J ends, which lost 2 bases and 3 bases, there was a span of 10 bases. Per the germline V gene, CDR1 is MGHDK and CDR2 is SYGVNS. The length of the CDR3 is 15 residues.

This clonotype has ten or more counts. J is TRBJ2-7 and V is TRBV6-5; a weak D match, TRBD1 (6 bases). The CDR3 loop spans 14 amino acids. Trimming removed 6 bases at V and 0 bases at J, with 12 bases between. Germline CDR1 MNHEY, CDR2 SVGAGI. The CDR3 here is CASSPHRDSYEQYF. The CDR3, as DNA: TGTGCCAGCAGCCCACACAGGGACTCCTACGAGCAGTACTTC.

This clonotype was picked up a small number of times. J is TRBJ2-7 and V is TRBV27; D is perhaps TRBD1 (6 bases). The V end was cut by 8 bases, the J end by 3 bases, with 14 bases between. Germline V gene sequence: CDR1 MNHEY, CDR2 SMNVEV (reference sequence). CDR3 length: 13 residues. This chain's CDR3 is CASGPTGHYEQYF. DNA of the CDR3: TGTGCCAGCGGTCCGACAGGACACTACGAGCAGTACTTC.

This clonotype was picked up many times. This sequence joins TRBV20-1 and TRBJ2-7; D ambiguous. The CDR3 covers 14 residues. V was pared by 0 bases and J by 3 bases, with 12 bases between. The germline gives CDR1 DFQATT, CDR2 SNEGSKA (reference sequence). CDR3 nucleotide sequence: TGCAGTGCTAGAGATAGGGTCTCTGTCTACGAGCAGTACTTC. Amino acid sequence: CSARDRVSVYEQYF.

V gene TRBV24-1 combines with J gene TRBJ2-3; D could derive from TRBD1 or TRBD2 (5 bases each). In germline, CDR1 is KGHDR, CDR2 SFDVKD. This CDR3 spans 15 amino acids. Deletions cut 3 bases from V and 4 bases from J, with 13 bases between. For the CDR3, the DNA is TGTGCCACCAGTGATAGAGGGGCGCACTCAGATACGCAGTATTTT. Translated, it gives CATSDRGAHSDTQYF.

The DNA of the CDR3 is TGTGCCAGCTCTTCGAGGACGGGCGCCCCAGATACGCAGTATTTT. Translation gives CASSSRTGAPDTQYF. The rearrangement links TRBV18 to TRBJ2-3; D gene ambiguous. CDR3 size: 15 residues. Trimming removed 6 bases from V and 4 bases from J, with 17 bases in between. CDR1 and CDR2 from the germline V gene are KGHSH and LQKENI.

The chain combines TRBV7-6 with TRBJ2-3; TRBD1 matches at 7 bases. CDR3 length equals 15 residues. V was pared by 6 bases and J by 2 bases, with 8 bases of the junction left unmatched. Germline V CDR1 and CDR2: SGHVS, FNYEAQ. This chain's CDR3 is CASRFPGTDTDTQYF. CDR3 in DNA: TGTGCCAGCAGATTCCCCGGGACAGACACAGATACGCAGTATTTT.

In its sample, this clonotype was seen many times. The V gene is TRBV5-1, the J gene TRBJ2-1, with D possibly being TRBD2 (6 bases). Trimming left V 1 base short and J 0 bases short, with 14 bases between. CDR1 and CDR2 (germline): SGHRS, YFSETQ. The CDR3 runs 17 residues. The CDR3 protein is CASSLRGATSSYNEQFF. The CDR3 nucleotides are TGCGCCAGCAGCTTGCGCGGGGCTACGAGCTCCTACAATGAGCAGTTCTTC.

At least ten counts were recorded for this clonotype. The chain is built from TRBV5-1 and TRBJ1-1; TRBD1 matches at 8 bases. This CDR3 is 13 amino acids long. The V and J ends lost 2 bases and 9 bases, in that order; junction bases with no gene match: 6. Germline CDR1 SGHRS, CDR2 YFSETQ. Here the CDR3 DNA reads TGCGCCAGCAGCTTTACAGGGGGGGATAAAGCTTTCTTT. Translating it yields CASSFTGGDKAFF.

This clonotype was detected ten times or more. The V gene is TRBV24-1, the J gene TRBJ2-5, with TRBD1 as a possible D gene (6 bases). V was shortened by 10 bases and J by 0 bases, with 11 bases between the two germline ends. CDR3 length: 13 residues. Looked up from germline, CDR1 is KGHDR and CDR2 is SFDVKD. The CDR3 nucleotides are TGTGCCACGGCCACAGGGTACCAAGAGACCCAGTACTTC. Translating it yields CATATGYQETQYF.

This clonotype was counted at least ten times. The CDR3 region is CATSRDRGGWQYF. The CDR3 bases are TGTGCCACCAGCAGAGACAGGGGTGGATGGCAGTACTTC. V usage is TRBV15 and J usage is TRBJ2-7; D is perhaps TRBD1 (6 bases). This CDR3 contains 13 residues. Between the trimmed V and J ends, which lost 0 bases and 9 bases, there was a span of 12 bases. Looked up from germline, CDR1 is LNHNV and CDR2 is YYDKDF (reference sequence). Based on the CDR3 plus reference TRBV15 and TRBJ2-7, the full variable domain is DAMVIQNPRYQVTQFGKPVTLSCSQTLNHNVMYWYQQKSSQAPKLLFHYYDKDFNNEADTPDNFQSRRPNTSFCFLDIRSPGLGDTAMYLCATSRDRGGWQYFGPGTRLTVT.

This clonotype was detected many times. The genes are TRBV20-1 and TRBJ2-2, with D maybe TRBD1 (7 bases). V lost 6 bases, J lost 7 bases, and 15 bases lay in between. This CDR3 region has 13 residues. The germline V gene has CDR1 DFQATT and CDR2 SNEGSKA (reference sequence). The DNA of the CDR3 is TGCAGTGCGTCGCCAGGGGGGTTCGGGGAGCTGTTTTTT. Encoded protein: CSASPGGFGELFF.

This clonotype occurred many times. The CDR3 loop reads CASSLDGDEQYF. The CDR3, as DNA: TGTGCCAGCAGCTTAGATGGCGACGAGCAGTACTTC. V gene TRBV11-3 combines with J gene TRBJ2-7, with D unclear. Germline CDR1 reads SGHNT; CDR2 reads YENEEA. V was pared by 0 bases and J by 5 bases, with 5 bases between. This CDR3 has 12 residues.

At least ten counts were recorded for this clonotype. CDR3 region: CASSEGYGYTF. The CDR3 DNA follows: TGTGCCAGCAGTGAAGGATATGGCTACACCTTC. The V and J genes are TRBV2 and TRBJ1-2; D unresolved. V was trimmed by 1 base and J by 5 bases, leaving 2 bases between them. Germline lookup yields CDR1 SNHLY and CDR2 FYNNEI. The CDR3 sequence is 11 residues long. The variable domain in full, with the rest retrieved from reference TRBV2 and TRBJ1-2, is EPEVTQTPSHQVTQMGQEVILRCVPISNHLYFYWYRQILGQKVEFLVSFYNNEISEKSEIFDDQFSVERPDGSNFTLKIRSTKLEDSAMYFCASSEGYGYTFGSGTRLTVV.

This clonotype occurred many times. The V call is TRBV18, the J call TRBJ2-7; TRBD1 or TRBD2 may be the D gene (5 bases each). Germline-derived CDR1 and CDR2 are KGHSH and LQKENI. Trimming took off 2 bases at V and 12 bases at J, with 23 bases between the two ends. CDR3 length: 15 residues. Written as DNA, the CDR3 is TGTGCCAGCTCACCATCGGGCTTGGGACCTTCGCTTGGGTACTTC. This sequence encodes CASSPSGLGPSLGYF.

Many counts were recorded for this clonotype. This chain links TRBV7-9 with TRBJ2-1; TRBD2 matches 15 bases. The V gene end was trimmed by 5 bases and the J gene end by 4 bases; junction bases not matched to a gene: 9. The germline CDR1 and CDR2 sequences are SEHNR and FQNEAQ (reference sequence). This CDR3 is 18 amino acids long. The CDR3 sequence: CASSPGTSGGRAYNEQFF. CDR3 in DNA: TGTGCCAGCAGCCCCGGGACTAGCGGGGGGCGGGCGTACAATGAGCAGTTCTTC.

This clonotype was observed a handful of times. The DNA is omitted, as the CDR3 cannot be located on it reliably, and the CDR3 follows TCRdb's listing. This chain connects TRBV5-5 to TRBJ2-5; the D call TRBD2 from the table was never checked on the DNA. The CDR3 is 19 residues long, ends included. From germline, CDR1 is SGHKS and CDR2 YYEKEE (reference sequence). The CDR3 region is CASSFYICSASNREETQYF.

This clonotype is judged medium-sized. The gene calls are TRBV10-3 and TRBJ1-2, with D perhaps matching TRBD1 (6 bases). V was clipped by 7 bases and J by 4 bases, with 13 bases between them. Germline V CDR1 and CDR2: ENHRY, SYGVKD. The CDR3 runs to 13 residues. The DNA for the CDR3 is TGTGCCATCAAGGGGTCAGGGGTCTATGGCTACACCTTC. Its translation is CAIKGSGVYGYTF.

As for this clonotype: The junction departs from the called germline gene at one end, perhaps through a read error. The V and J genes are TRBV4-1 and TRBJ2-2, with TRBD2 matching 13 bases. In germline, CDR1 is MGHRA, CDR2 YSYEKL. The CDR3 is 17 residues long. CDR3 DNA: TGCGCCAGCAGCCAAAGACTAGCGGGGGGTTTCACCGGTGAGCTGCTTTTT. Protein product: CASSQRLAGGFTGELLF.

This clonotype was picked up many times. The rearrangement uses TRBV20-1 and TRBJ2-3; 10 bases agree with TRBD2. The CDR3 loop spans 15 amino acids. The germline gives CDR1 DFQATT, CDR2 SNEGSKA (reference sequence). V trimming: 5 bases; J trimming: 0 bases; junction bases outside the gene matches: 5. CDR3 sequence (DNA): TGCAGTGCTTCCCCGACTAGCGGGAGCACAGATACGCAGTATTTT. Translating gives CSASPTSGSTDTQYF.

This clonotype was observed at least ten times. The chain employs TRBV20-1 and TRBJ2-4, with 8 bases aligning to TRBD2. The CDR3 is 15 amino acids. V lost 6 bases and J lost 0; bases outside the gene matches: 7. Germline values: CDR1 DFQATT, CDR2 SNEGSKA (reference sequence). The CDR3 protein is CSAPVAGLAKNIQYF. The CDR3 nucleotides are TGCAGTGCCCCGGTAGCGGGGTTAGCCAAAAACATTCAGTACTTC.